These 5 T cell receptor beta chains came from one sample sequenced in a study of regulatory T cells in long-lasting Graves disease. Time point reported: newly diagnosed GD, antithyroid drugs for less than 3 months. Extracted RNA from PBMCs served as the source of the TCR library. Through Arm-PCR of CDR3 regions and iRepertoire HTBI primers, TCR beta libraries were built. TCRdb reprocessed the multiplex PCR reads via MiXCR and lists one record per CDR3 protein. The sample contains 450,000 to 600,000 distinct CDR3 sequences, around 15% of which appear only once. These records were also assigned to another study, of T cells in Graves' hyperthyroidism and ophthalmopathy.

The sequenced sample was peripheral blood mononuclear cells (PBMCs), obtained at new diagnosis, from a patient treated with antithyroid drugs. The receptors come from a man in his forties with Graves disease.

As concerns this clonotype: Given the absence of the conserved phenylalanine or tryptophan at the CDR3 end, a read error is likely. The chain combines TRBV12-3 or TRBV12-4 with TRBJ2-1, with TRBD2 matching over 8 bases. With 5 bases clipped from V and 4 bases from J, the junction kept 7 bases outside the gene matches. This CDR3 is 15 amino acids long. This chain's CDR3 is CASSPVAGPYNEQFL. In nucleotides, the CDR3 is TGTGCCAGCAGTCCGGTAGCGGGGCCTTACAATGAGCAGTTCCTC.

As concerns this clonotype: Possible read error: a much larger clone is one base away. The chain has TRBV20-1 and TRBJ2-5, with 10 bases matching TRBD1. Trimming cost V 5 bases and J 4 bases; bases outside gene matches: 4. Germline V lookup: CDR1 DFQATT, CDR2 SNEGSKA (reference sequence). The CDR3 contains 13 residues. The CDR3 loop is CSAPGQGTETQYF. CDR3 in DNA: TGCAGTGCTCCGGGACAGGGGACAGAGACCCAGTACTTC.

This clonotype showed up many times. The J gene is TRBJ1-1, the V gene TRBV5-1; no clear D. V dropped 3 bases and J dropped 1 base, with 10 bases sitting between them. The CDR3 runs to 14 residues. Germline V gene sequence: CDR1 SGHRS, CDR2 YFSETQ. CDR3 sequence: CASSSLTGNTEAFF. The CDR3 bases are TGCGCCAGCAGCTCCCTGACGGGGAACACTGAAGCTTTCTTT. The variable domain in full, with the rest retrieved from reference TRBV5-1 and TRBJ1-1, is KAGVTQTPRYLIKTRGQQVTLSCSPISGHRSVSWYQQTPGQGLQFLFEYFSETQRNKGNFPGRFSGRQFSNSRSEMNVSTLELGDSALYLCASSSLTGNTEAFFGQGTRLTVV.

The chain carries TRBV10-2 and TRBJ2-2; TRBD2 matches 7 bases. The junction had 7 bases not matched to a gene; V was cut back by 6 bases and J by 12 bases. Germline CDR1 is WSHSY and CDR2 is SAAADI. The CDR3 extends over 12 amino acids. CDR3 protein: CASRSGTVKLFF. CDR3 in DNA: TGCGCCAGCAGGAGCGGGACCGTGAAGCTGTTTTTT.

This clonotype has ten or more counts. The chain combines TRBV20-1 with TRBJ2-7; 12 nucleotides line up with TRBD2. Germline CDR1 is DFQATT and CDR2 is SNEGSKA (reference sequence). The CDR3 totals 14 residues. V was clipped by 3 bases and J by 6 bases; unmatched bases: 6. The CDR3 protein is CSASQLAGGSEQYF. CDR3 bases: TGCAGTGCTAGTCAGCTAGCGGGGGGGTCCGAGCAGTACTTC.